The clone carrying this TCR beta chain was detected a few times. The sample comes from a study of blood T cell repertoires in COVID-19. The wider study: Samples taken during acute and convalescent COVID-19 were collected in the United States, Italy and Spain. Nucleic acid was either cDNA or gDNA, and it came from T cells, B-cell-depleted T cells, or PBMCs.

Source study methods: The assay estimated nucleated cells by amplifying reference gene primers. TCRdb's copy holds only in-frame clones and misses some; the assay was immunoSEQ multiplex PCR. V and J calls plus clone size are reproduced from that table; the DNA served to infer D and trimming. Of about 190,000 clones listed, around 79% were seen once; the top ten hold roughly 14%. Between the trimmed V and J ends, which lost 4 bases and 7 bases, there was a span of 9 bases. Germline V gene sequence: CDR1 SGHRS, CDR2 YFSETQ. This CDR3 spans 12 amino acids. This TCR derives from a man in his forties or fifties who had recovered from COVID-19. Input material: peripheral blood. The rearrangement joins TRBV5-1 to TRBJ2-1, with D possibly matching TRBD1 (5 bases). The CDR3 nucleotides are TGCGCCAGCAGCCCTCCAGGGAATGAGCAGTTCTTC. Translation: CASSPPGNEQFF.